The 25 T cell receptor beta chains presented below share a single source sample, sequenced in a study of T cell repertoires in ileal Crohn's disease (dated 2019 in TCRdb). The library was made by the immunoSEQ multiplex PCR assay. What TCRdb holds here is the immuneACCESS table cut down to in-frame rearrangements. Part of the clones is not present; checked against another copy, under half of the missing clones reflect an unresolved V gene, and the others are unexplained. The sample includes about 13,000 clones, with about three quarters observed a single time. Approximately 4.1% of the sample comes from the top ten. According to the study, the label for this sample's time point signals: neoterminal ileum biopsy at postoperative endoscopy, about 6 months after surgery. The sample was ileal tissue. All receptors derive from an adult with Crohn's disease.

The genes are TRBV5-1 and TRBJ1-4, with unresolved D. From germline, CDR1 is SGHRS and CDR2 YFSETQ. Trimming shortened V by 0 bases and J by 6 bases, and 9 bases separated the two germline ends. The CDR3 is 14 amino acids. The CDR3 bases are TGCGCCAGCAGCTTGGGAGTGAGAGATGAAAAACTGTTTTTT. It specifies CASSLGVRDEKLFF.

CDR3 region: CASSSTGGTYEQYF. Here the CDR3 DNA reads TGTGCCAGCAGTTCTACTGGGGGCACCTACGAGCAGTACTTC. This chain uses TRBV6-6 with TRBJ2-7; D is perhaps TRBD1 (6 bases). The CDR3 totals 14 residues. Deletions cut 4 bases from V and 2 bases from J, with 12 bases between. Germline values: CDR1 MNHNY, CDR2 SVGAGI (reference sequence).

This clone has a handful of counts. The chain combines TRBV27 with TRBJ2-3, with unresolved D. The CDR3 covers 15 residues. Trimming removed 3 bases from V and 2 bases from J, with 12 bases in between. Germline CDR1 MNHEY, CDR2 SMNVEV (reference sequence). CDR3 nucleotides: TGTGCCAGCAGTTTTCAGGTCCAATACACAGATACGCAGTATTTT. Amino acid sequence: CASSFQVQYTDTQYF.

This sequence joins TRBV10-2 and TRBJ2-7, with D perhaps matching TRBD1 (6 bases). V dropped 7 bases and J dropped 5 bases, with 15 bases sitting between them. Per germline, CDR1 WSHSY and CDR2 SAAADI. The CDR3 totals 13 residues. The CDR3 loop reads CASNPGQRNEQYF. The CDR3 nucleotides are TGCGCCAGCAATCCGGGACAACGCAACGAGCAGTACTTC.

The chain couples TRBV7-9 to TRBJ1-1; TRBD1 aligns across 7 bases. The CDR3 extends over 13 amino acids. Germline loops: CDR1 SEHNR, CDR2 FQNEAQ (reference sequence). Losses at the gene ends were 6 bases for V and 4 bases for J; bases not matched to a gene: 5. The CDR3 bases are TGTGCCAGCAGTATGGCAGGGGGCACTGAAGCTTTCTTT. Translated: CASSMAGGTEAFF.

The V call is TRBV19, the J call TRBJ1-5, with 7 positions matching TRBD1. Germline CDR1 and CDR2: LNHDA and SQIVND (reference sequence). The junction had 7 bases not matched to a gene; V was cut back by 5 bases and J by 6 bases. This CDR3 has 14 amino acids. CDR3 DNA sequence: TGTGCCAGTAGTGCTAAGGGGGCTGGTCAGCCCCAGCATTTT. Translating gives CASSAKGAGQPQHF.

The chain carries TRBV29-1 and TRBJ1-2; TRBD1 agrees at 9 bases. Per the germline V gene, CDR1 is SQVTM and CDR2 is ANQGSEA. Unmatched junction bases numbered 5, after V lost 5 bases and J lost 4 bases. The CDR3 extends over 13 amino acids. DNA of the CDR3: TGCAGCGTTCCCAGGGGACAGGGCTATGGCTACACCTTC. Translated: CSVPRGQGYGYTF. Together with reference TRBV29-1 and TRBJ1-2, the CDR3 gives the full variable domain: SAVISQKPSRDICQRGTSLTIQCQVDSQVTMMFWYRQQPGQSLTLIATANQGSEATYESGFVIDKFPISRPNLTFSTLTVSNMSPEDSSIYLCSVPRGQGYGYTFGSGTRLTVV.

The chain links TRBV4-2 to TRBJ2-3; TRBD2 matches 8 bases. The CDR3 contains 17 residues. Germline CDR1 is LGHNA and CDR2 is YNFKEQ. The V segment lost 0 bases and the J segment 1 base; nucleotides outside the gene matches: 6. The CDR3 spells CASSQEGASGRTDTQYF. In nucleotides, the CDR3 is TGTGCCAGCAGCCAAGAAGGGGCTAGCGGGCGCACAGATACGCAGTATTTT.

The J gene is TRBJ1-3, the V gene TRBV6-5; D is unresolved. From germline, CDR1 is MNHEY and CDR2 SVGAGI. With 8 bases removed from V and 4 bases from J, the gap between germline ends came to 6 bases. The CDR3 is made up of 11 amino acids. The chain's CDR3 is CASGLGNTIYF. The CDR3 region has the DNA TGTGCCAGCGGTTTAGGAAACACCATATATTTT.

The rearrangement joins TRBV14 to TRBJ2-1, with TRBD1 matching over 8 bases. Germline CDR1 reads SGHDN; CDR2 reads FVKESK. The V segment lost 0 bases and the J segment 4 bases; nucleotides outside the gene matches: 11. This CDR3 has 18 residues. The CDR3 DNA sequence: TGTGCCAGCAGCCAAGACAGGAAGAGGACAGGGATTTACAATGAGCAGTTCTTC. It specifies CASSQDRKRTGIYNEQFF.

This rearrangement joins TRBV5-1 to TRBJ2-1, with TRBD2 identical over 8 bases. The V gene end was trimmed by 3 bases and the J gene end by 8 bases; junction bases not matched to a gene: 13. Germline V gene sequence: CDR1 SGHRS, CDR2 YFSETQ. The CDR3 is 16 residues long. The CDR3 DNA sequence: TGCGCCAGCAGCTCACCTCCGGGACTAGGAGACCATGAGCAGTTCTTC. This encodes CASSSPPGLGDHEQFF.

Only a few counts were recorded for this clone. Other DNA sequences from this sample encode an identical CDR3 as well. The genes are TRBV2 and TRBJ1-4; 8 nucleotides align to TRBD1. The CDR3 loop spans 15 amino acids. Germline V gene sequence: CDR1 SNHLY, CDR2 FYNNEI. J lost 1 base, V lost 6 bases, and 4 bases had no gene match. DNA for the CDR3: TGTGCCAGCAGCCGTGACAGGGGAACTAATGAAAAACTGTTTTTT. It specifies CASSRDRGTNEKLFF. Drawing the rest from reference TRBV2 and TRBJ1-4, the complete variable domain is EPEVTQTPSHQVTQMGQEVILRCVPISNHLYFYWYRQILGQKVEFLVSFYNNEISEKSEIFDDQFSVERPDGSNFTLKIRSTKLEDSAMYFCASSRDRGTNEKLFFGSGTQLSVL.

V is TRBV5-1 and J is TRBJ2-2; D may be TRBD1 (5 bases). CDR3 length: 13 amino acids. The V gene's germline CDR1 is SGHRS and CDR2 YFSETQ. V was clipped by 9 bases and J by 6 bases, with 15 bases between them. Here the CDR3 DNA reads TGCGCCATCTCAGGGTGGCGTCCCGGGGAGCTGTTTTTT. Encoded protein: CAISGWRPGELFF.

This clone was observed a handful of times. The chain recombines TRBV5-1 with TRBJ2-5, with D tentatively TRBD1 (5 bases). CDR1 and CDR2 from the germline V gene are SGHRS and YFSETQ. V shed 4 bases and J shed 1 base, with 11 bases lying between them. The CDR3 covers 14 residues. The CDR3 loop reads CASSPWGPQETQYF. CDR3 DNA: TGCGCCAGCAGCCCATGGGGCCCCCAAGAGACCCAGTACTTC.

In nucleotides, the CDR3 is TGTGCCAGCGGCCACAACAGGGTACAAGAGACCCAGTACTTC. As protein: CASGHNRVQETQYF. V usage is TRBV27 and J usage is TRBJ2-5; D might be TRBD1 (6 bases). The CDR3 loop spans 14 amino acids. Germline V lookup: CDR1 MNHEY, CDR2 SMNVEV (reference sequence). V lost 8 bases to trimming and J lost 2 bases, with 15 bases between them.

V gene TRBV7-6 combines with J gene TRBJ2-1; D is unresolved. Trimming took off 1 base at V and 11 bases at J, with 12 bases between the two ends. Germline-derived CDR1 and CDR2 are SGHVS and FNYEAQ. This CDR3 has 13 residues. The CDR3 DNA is TGTGCCAGCAGCTTAGGAGAGGCTAACCAGCAGTTCTTC. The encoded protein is CASSLGEANQQFF.

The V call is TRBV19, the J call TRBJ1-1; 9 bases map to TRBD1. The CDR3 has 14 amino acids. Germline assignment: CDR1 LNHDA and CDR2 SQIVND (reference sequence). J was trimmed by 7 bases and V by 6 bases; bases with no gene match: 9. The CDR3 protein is CASSLSPGQGEAFF. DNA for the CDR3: TGTGCCAGTAGCTTATCCCCGGGACAGGGTGAAGCTTTCTTT.

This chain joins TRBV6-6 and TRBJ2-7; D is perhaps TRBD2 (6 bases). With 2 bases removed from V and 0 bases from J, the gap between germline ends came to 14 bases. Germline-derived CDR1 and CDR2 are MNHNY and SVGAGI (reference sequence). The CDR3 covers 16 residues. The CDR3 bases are TGTGCCAGCAGTTACCGGGCTAGCGCTACCTCCTACGAGCAGTACTTC. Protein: CASSYRASATSYEQYF.

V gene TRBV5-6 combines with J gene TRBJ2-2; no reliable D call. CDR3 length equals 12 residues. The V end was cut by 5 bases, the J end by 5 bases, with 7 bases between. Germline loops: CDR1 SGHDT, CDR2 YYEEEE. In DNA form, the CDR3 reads TGTGCCAGCAGGCAGGTAACCGGGGAGCTGTTTTTT. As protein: CASRQVTGELFF.

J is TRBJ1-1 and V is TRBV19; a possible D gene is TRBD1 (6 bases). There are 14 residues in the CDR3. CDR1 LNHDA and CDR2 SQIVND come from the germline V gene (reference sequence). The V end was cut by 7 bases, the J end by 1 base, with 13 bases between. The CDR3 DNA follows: TGTGCCAGTACCACCTGGACAGCGAACACTGAAGCTTTCTTT. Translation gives CASTTWTANTEAFF. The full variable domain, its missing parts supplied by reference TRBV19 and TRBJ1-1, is DGGITQSPKYLFRKEGQNVTLSCEQNLNHDAMYWYRQDPGQGLRLIYYSQIVNDFQKGDIAEGYSVSREKKESFPLTVTSAQKNPTAFYLCASTTWTANTEAFFGQGTRLTVV.

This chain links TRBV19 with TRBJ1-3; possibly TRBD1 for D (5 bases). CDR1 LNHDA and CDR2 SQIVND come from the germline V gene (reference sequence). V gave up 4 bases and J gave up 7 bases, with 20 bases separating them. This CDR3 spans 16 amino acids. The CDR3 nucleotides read TGTGCCAGTAGTAAACCGACGGGGACTCTGAAGAACACCATATATTTT. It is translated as CASSKPTGTLKNTIYF.

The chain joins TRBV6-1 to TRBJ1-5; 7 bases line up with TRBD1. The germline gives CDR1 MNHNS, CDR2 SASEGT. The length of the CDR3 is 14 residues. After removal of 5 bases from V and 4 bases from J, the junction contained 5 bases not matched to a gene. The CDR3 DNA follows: TGTGCCAGCAGTCCGACAGGGCCAAATCAGCCCCAGCATTTT. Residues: CASSPTGPNQPQHF.

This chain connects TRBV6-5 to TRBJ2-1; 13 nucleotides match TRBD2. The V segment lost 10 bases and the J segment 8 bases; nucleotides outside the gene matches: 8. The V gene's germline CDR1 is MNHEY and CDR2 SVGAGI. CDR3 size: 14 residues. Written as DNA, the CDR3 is TGTGCCACCTCTGCGGGACTAGCGGGATATGAGCAGTTCTTC. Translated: CATSAGLAGYEQFF.

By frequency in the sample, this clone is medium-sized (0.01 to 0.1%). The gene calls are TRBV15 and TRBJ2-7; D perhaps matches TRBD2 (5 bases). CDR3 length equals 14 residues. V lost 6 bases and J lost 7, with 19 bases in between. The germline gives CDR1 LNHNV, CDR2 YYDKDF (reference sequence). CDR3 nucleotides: TGTGCCACCAGTCCAAGCGGAGTCTATGGGGAGCAGTACTTC. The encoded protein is CATSPSGVYGEQYF. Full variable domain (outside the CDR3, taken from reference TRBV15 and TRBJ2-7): DAMVIQNPRYQVTQFGKPVTLSCSQTLNHNVMYWYQQKSSQAPKLLFHYYDKDFNNEADTPDNFQSRRPNTSFCFLDIRSPGLGDTAMYLCATSPSGVYGEQYFGPGTRLTVT.

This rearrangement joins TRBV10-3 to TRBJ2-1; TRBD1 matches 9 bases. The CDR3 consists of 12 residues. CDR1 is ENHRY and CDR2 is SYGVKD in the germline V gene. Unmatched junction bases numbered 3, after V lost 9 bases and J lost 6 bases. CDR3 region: CAMGQGGNEQFF. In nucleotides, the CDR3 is TGTGCCATGGGACAGGGTGGCAATGAGCAGTTCTTC.